This T cell receptor beta chain was captured in a study of graft-versus-host responses after intestinal transplantation (dated by TCRdb to the early 2020s). Regarding the complete study: Multivisceral, liver-intestinal, or isolated intestinal transplants were received by the recipients. Instead of going to the commercial service, samples from a few later patients were sequenced in-house on an Illumina MiSeq and processed with MiXCR. Every recipient was given anti-thymocyte globulin induction, followed by 2 to 3 years of maintenance tacrolimus and steroids. Alloreactive clones were identified by sequencing pre-transplant mixed lymphocyte reaction products and comparing these products with unstimulated pre-transplant donor and recipient T cells. A cohort of about two dozen intestinal transplant recipients, including one retransplant, was enrolled, and a few patients lacking pretransplant specimens were excluded. A peak of at least 4% donor T cells among recipient peripheral blood mononuclear cells was the definition used for donor T cell macrochimerism. Bulk TCR-beta CDR3 sequencing was used to track graft-versus-host and host-versus-graft alloreactive T cell clones in the graft, circulation and bone marrow after intestinal transplantation. Here is what the overall study found, with its caveats: The conclusions were limited by the relatively low number and heterogeneity of the intestinal transplant patients. GvH clones turned up in recipient bone marrow, with some appearing earlier in ileal mucosa or blood, a pattern consistent with an intestinal mucosal origin. Patients with donor T cell macrochimerism had high GvH to HvG T cell clonal ratios in their allografts. Early after transplant, peak levels of circulating GvH clones were found to be associated with declines in HvG clones.

In light of the paper, this sample's time point label describes: cells obtained before transplantation from donor or recipient. In mixed lymphocyte reactions, around 200,000 CFSE-labeled pre-transplant responders were plated with around 200,000 irradiated violet-dye-labeled stimulators and cultured for 6 days. Proliferating CD3+CD4+CFSE-low and CD3+CD8+CFSE-low responder cells were FACS-sorted on a BD Influx sorter after the mixed lymphocyte reaction. Library preparation used the immunoSEQ multiplex PCR assay. In most patients, genomic DNA was isolated using the Qiagen DNeasy Blood and Tissue Kit and sent frozen to Adaptive Biotechnologies for TCR sequencing. For most patients, genomic DNA was subjected to high-throughput TCR-beta CDR3 sequencing by Adaptive Biotechnologies. On the study's bioinformatics: Adaptive's ImmunoSEQ software supplied the TCR sequencing data for under 20 patients, while MiXCR and VDJtools were used to process a few other patients. CD4 versus CD8 sorting errors were corrected by removing sequences found in both subsets at a frequency ratio below 5:1. CDR3 nucleotide sequences shared by donor and recipient were removed because the origin of these sequences could not be assigned. To be classed as alloreactive, a clone needed at least 2-fold expansion over unstimulated cells and a minimum CFSE-low frequency of 0.002% (template counts) or 0.001% (read counts). A clone was considered mappable if detected in the sequenced pre-transplant spleen, lymph node, or MLR CFSE-low populations of the donor or recipient. Cumulative frequency of alloreactive clones was calculated as a percentage of all sequences weighted by copy number. This is the immuneACCESS table as TCRdb keeps it, with only in-frame sequences that have V and J called. A part of the clones is gone; compared with another copy, unresolved V genes explain less than half, and the rest is unexplained. For V, J and clone size, that table is used; D and trimming come from the DNA. Counted in this sample were nearly 25,000 clones; about 39% of them appeared once. Of the sample, 0.66% falls within the top ten clones.

The CDR3 holds 14 amino acids from the cysteine to the phenylalanine. The DNA shown is the 42-base CDR3, in frame from base 1. Germline trimming: 5 bases from V, 5 bases from J; junction bases outside gene matches: 8. Sequences SQVTM (CDR1) and ANQGSEA (CDR2) are obtained from the germline V gene. A remark on this clone: Base qualities are not at hand, and no much larger clone is one base apart.

The sequence was collected from a human patient who received an intestinal transplant. The specimen was alloreactive CD4+ T cells from a mixed lymphocyte reaction culture, collected before intestinal transplant. The sample's cell subset or site label, in plain terms: CFSE-low proliferating T cells sorted from roughly six-day pre-transplant mixed lymphocyte reaction (GvH or HvG direction). Recombination linked TRBV29-1 to TRBJ1-1; TRBD1 lines up with 10 middle nucleotides. At the DNA level, the sequence is TGCAGCGTTACCGGGACAGGGGTTTTTACTGAAGCTTTCTTT. Its protein reads: CSVTGTGVFTEAFF.